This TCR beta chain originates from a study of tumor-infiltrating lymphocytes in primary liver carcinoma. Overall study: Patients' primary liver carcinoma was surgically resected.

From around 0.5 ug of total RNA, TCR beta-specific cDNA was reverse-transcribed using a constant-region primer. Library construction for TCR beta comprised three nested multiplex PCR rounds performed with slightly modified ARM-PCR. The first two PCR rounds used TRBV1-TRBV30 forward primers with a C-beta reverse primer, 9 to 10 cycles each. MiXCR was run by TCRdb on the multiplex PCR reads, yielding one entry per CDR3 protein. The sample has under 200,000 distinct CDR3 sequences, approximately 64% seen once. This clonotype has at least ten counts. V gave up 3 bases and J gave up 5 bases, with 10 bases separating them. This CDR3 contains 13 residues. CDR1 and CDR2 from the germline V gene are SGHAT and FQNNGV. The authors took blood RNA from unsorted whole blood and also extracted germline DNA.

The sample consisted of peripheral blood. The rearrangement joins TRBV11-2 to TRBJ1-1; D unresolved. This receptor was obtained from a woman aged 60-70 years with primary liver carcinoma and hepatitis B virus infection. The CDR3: CASSFATRTEAFF. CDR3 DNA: TGTGCCAGCAGCTTCGCGACAAGGACTGAAGCTTTCTTT.